These 10 T cell receptor beta chains were sequenced from one sample in a study of cytomegalovirus exposure and HLA in healthy donors (dated by TCRdb to 2016 to 2017). The library was generated by the immunoSEQ multiplex PCR assay. A mixture of 60 forward primers for TCR Vbeta segments and 13 reverse primers for TCR Jbeta segments was used in the multiplex PCR. Here the immuneACCESS table is served through TCRdb, limited to in-frame sequences with V and J called. Missing clones are a known gap in these copies; in checked studies unresolved V genes cover under half, and the rest lacks a known reason. The sample yields about 190,000 clones; around 75% were counted once. The ten biggest clones cover 3% to 3.5% of the sample. Sequenced sample: PBMCs. Every receptor here comes from a woman aged 30 to 39 in good health and CMV-seropositive.

This chain uses TRBV28 with TRBJ1-2, with D possibly TRBD1 on 5 matching bases. The germline V gene has CDR1 MDHEN and CDR2 SYDVKM. The CDR3 is 13 residues long. V was trimmed by 7 bases and J by 6 bases, leaving 15 bases between them. CDR3 loop: CASNPPPGDGYTF. DNA of the CDR3: TGTGCCAGCAATCCACCTCCGGGGGATGGCTACACCTTC.

V and J are TRBV29-1 and TRBJ1-2; D may be TRBD1 (5 bases). CDR1 is SQVTM, CDR2 ANQGSEA, per germline. Trimming removed 7 bases at V and 7 bases at J, with 19 bases between. This CDR3 spans 13 amino acids. The CDR3 protein is CSARTQGRGGYTF. The CDR3 DNA sequence: TGCAGCGCCCGAACTCAGGGAAGGGGTGGCTACACCTTC.

This chain uses TRBV19 with TRBJ2-2; D may be TRBD2 (6 bases). V dropped 4 bases and J dropped 7 bases, with 22 bases sitting between them. This CDR3 has 17 amino acids. Germline-derived CDR1 and CDR2 are LNHDA and SQIVND (reference sequence). The CDR3 DNA reads TGTGCCAGTAGTAGCCGGGACTTACGACCATTAGTCGGGGAGCTGTTTTTT. Translating gives CASSSRDLRPLVGELFF. The full variable domain, in which reference TRBV19 and TRBJ2-2 provide the parts outside the CDR3, is DGGITQSPKYLFRKEGQNVTLSCEQNLNHDAMYWYRQDPGQGLRLIYYSQIVNDFQKGDIAEGYSVSREKKESFPLTVTSAQKNPTAFYLCASSSRDLRPLVGELFFGEGSRLTVL.

This chain uses TRBV6-4 with TRBJ1-5; D is undetermined. The CDR3 extends over 14 amino acids. The V gene's germline CDR1 is MRHNA and CDR2 SNTAGT. Trimming cost V 0 bases and J 6 bases, with 9 bases left between them. This chain's CDR3 is CASSDSGEGQPQHF. The DNA for the CDR3 is TGTGCCAGCAGTGACTCCGGGGAGGGTCAGCCCCAGCATTTT.

V usage is TRBV19 and J usage is TRBJ1-5, with D possibly TRBD1 on 6 matching bases. Trimming removed 5 bases at V and 0 bases at J, with 8 bases between. CDR1 and CDR2 (germline): LNHDA, SQIVND (reference sequence). This CDR3 has 14 residues. Written as DNA, the CDR3 is TGTGCCAGTAGTTGGACAGATAGCAATCAGCCCCAGCATTTT. This translates into CASSWTDSNQPQHF.

This clone was counted once. The chain employs TRBV28 and TRBJ2-1; TRBD2 aligns across 14 bases. This CDR3 is built from 16 residues. Trimming at V came to 6 bases and at J to 10 bases, leaving 11 bases not matched to a gene. Germline V lookup: CDR1 MDHEN, CDR2 SYDVKM. The DNA for the CDR3 is TGTGCCAGCAGCCCCGCCAGACTAGCGGGAGGGCAGGAGCAGTTCTTC. This sequence encodes CASSPARLAGGQEQFF.

The chain employs TRBV5-6 and TRBJ1-1; D is unresolved. This CDR3 is built from 12 residues. Trimming left V 5 bases short and J 3 bases short, with 8 bases between. Germline CDR1 SGHDT, CDR2 YYEEEE. The CDR3 spells CASSRDYTEAFF. The CDR3, as DNA: TGTGCCAGCAGTCGCGACTACACTGAAGCTTTCTTT.

For this clone: At one end, the junction sequence differs from germline, possibly due to a read error. This sequence joins TRBV27 and TRBJ1-4; unclear D gene. The CDR3 runs to 13 residues. From germline, CDR1 is MNHEY and CDR2 SMNVEV (reference sequence). CDR3 nucleotides: TGTGACAGCAGTTTCCTCACGGGGGAAAAACTGTTTTTT. Translation gives CDSSFLTGEKLFF.

The genes are TRBV11-2 and TRBJ2-6, with 7 bases matching TRBD1. Trimming at V came to 11 bases and at J to 2 bases, leaving 3 bases not matched to a gene. Germline V gene lookup returns CDR1 SGHAT and CDR2 FQNNGV. CDR3 size: 13 residues. The CDR3 here is CAHRGAGANVLTF. The CDR3 DNA sequence: TGTGCCCACAGGGGCGCTGGGGCCAACGTCCTGACTTTC.

The V and J genes are TRBV28 and TRBJ1-3; D perhaps matches TRBD1 (5 bases). This CDR3 comprises 14 residues. The germline V gene has CDR1 MDHEN and CDR2 SYDVKM. The chain's CDR3 is CGTLDTATGNTIYF. CDR3 nucleotide sequence: TGTGGAACTCTGGACACCGCCACTGGAAACACCATATATTTT. Looking up the rest from reference TRBV28 and TRBJ1-3 gives the full variable domain: DVKVTQSSRYLVKRTGEKVFLECVQDMDHENMFWYRQDPGLGLRLIYFSYDVKMKEKGDIPEGYSVSREKKERFSLILESASTNQTSMYLCGTLDTATGNTIYFGEGSWLTVV.